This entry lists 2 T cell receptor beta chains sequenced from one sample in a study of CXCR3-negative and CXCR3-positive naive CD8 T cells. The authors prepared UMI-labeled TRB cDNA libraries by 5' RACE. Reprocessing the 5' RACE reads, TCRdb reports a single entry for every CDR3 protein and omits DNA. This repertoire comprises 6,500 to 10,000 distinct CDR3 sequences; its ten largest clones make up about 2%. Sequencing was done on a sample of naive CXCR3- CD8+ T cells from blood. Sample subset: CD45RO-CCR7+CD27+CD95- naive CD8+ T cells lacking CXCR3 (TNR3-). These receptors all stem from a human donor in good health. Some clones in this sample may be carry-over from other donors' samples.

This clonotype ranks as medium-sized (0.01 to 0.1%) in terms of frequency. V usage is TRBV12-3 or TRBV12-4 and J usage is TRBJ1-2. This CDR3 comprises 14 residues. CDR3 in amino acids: CASSLIGANYGYTF.

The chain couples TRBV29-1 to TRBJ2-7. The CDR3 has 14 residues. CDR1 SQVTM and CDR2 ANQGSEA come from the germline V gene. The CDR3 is CSVEGLDSTYEQYF.